The present T cell receptor beta chain was sequenced within a study of radiation and T cells in renal cell carcinoma. General study findings and limits: In blood, top tumor clones expanded by 2 weeks, shrinking by 4. Pretreatment tumor biopsies were lacking, so baseline clonotypes are unknown.

Sequenced by immunoSEQ multiplex PCR; TCRdb stores in-frame clones only, minus some. The data contain roughly 120,000 clones, 70% to 90% of them seen just once; the ten biggest clones take up 1.9%. Note on this clone: What it binds is unknown.

As for time point: blood 2 weeks post-SBRT. Indicated treatment: 15 Gy SBRT to primary tumor, nephrectomy 4 weeks later. Blood was sampled at baseline, 2 weeks and 4 weeks after SBRT. The length of the CDR3 is 14 residues. V was trimmed by 1 base and J by 5 bases, leaving 11 bases between them. Germline V gene lookup returns CDR1 SGHDT and CDR2 YYEEEE. The receptor comes from a woman aged 55-70 years with renal cell carcinoma. This sample comprised blood, obtained from a patient whose treatment included radiotherapy and nephrectomy. The chain carries TRBV5-6 and TRBJ2-3; D is possibly TRBD2 (5 bases). The CDR3 loop reads CASSLILELDTQYF. CDR3 DNA sequence: TGTGCCAGCAGCTTGATACTAGAGTTAGATACGCAGTATTTT.